These 26 T cell receptor beta chains share one sample of origin, sequenced in a study of molecular identifiers for immune sequencing clone quantification. TCRdb reanalysed the PCR reads using MiXCR and keeps one entry per CDR3 protein. The table has around 480,000 distinct CDR3 sequences, 20% to 25% seen once. Sequenced sample: naive CD8+ T cells from blood, with Jurkat cell RNA spiked in. Subset given: FACS-sorted CD8+CD4-CCR7+CD45RA+ naive T cells. The receptors were gathered from a human donor in good health. Some libraries in this study had Jurkat cell RNA spiked in.

The rearrangement uses TRBV27 and TRBJ1-5; D not resolved. The V gene lost 0 bases and the J gene lost 9 bases, with 9 bases spanning the gap. The germline V gene has CDR1 MNHEY and CDR2 SMNVEV (reference sequence). The CDR3 loop spans 13 amino acids. The CDR3 region is CASSLSAIWPQHF. In nucleotides, the CDR3 is TGTGCCAGCAGTTTATCGGCGATTTGGCCCCAGCATTTT.

This clonotype was detected ten times or more. The V call is TRBV27, the J call TRBJ2-7; TRBD1 or TRBD2 may be the D gene (5 bases each). The germline V and J ends were trimmed by 5 bases and 6 bases, with 14 bases remaining between them. CDR1 and CDR2 from the germline V gene are MNHEY and SMNVEV (reference sequence). The CDR3 has 13 residues. The DNA of the CDR3 is TGTGCCAGCAGTACCGGGACGGCCCTCGAGCAGTACTTC. Translated, it gives CASSTGTALEQYF.

This clonotype was seen a few times. This rearrangement joins TRBV2 to TRBJ2-2; D is ambiguous. This CDR3 is built from 13 residues. From germline, CDR1 is SNHLY and CDR2 FYNNEI. The V end was cut by 4 bases, the J end by 10 bases, with 13 bases between. CDR3 sequence (DNA): TGTGCCAGCAGTGCTAAAGACGGTATGGAGCTGTTTTTT. The encoded protein is CASSAKDGMELFF.

This clonotype appeared many times. The chain employs TRBV11-2 and TRBJ2-7, with D perhaps given as TRBD1 or TRBD2 (5 bases each). Trimming left V 5 bases short and J 0 bases short, with 11 bases between. The CDR3 length is 14 residues. Germline V lookup: CDR1 SGHAT, CDR2 FQNNGV. The CDR3: CASSPLGDSYEQYF. For the CDR3, the DNA is TGTGCCAGCAGCCCCCTGGGGGACTCCTACGAGCAGTACTTC.

As to this clonotype: Likely a read error: the CDR3 ends without its conserved phenylalanine or tryptophan. The chain uses TRBV5-3 and TRBJ2-7; D is perhaps TRBD1 (8 bases). TRBV5-3 belongs to the ORF category, with a function that is uncertain. The length of the CDR3 is 15 residues. CDR3 loop: CASSLEDREGYEQYS. DNA for the CDR3: TGTGCCAGCAGCTTGGAGGACAGGGAGGGCTACGAGCAGTACTCC.

Many counts were recorded for this clonotype. The gene calls are TRBV6-6 and TRBJ2-4, with D possibly being TRBD1 or TRBD2 (5 bases each). Looked up from germline, CDR1 is MNHNY and CDR2 is SVGAGI (reference sequence). V dropped 4 bases and J dropped 3 bases, with 7 bases sitting between them. The CDR3 covers 13 residues. The CDR3: CASSFGGKNIQYF. The CDR3 nucleotides read TGTGCCAGCAGTTTTGGGGGCAAAAACATTCAGTACTTC.

Points on this clonotype: At one boundary the junction diverges from the germline segment, which might be a read error. The CDR3 is CSSSPGRGSPLHF. CDR3 nucleotide sequence: TGCTCCAGCAGCCCAGGAAGGGGTTCACCCCTCCACTTT. The rearrangement uses TRBV4-1 and TRBJ1-6, with TRBD1 as a possible D gene (5 bases). The CDR3 has 13 amino acids. The germline gives CDR1 MGHRA, CDR2 YSYEKL.

This clonotype has a count of ten or more. The chain uses TRBV25-1 and TRBJ2-3; maybe TRBD1 (6 bases). The V and J ends lost 6 bases and 1 base respectively, with 8 bases between them. Germline V gene data show CDR1 as MGHDK and CDR2 as SYGVNS. This CDR3 is built from 13 residues. In DNA, the CDR3 is TGTGCCAGCAGCCGGACAGGCACAGATACGCAGTATTTT. Amino acids: CASSRTGTDTQYF.

This clonotype was recorded many times. The chain links TRBV7-2 to TRBJ2-3; TRBD2 matches at 12 bases. The CDR3 spans 15 residues. Germline CDR1 is SGHTA and CDR2 is FQGNSA. Unmatched junction bases numbered 6, after V lost 5 bases and J lost 6 bases. The CDR3 loop reads CASSTWTSGKDTQYF. CDR3 DNA sequence: TGTGCCAGCAGCACTTGGACTAGCGGGAAGGATACGCAGTATTTT.

In its sample, this clonotype was seen many times. The CDR3 sequence: CASSSSRRSSGNTIYF. In DNA form, the CDR3 reads TGTGCCAGCAGTTCCTCCAGGAGAAGCTCTGGAAACACCATATATTTT. The chain uses TRBV6-5 and TRBJ1-3, with no clear D. The germline V and J ends were trimmed by 4 bases and 0 bases, with 13 bases remaining between them. This CDR3 is 16 amino acids long. Germline V lookup: CDR1 MNHEY, CDR2 SVGAGI.

There are a few counts of this clonotype. The rearrangement uses TRBV25-1 and TRBJ2-5; D remains ambiguous. The V gene lost 3 bases and the J gene lost 5 bases, with 16 bases spanning the gap. The CDR3 is 15 amino acids. Germline V gene lookup returns CDR1 MGHDK and CDR2 SYGVNS. CDR3: CASSDQQVIGETQYF. DNA of the CDR3: TGTGCCAGCAGTGACCAGCAGGTGATAGGGGAGACCCAGTACTTC.

This clonotype was detected ten times or more. The genes are TRBV4-1 and TRBJ2-7, with unresolved D. The V end was cut by 0 bases, the J end by 2 bases, with 11 bases between. The CDR3 runs to 15 residues. Germline CDR1 is MGHRA and CDR2 is YSYEKL. The CDR3 DNA reads TGCGCCAGCAGCCAAGATTGGGCCGGTACCTACGAGCAGTACTTC. As protein: CASSQDWAGTYEQYF.

This clonotype was found many times. The J gene is TRBJ2-3, the V gene TRBV20-1; D assignment may be TRBD1 or TRBD2 (5 bases each). Per germline, CDR1 DFQATT and CDR2 SNEGSKA (reference sequence). V was clipped by 6 bases and J by 0 bases, with 16 bases between them. This CDR3 contains 15 residues. The CDR3 region is CSASGATHSTDTQYF. CDR3 bases: TGCAGTGCCTCCGGGGCTACCCATAGCACAGATACGCAGTATTTT.

This clonotype was detected a few times. V usage is TRBV6-2 or TRBV6-3 and J usage is TRBJ1-2; D is unclear. V lost 0 bases to trimming and J lost 4 bases, with 15 bases between them. The CDR3 loop spans 16 amino acids. Germline V CDR1 and CDR2: MNHEY, SVGEGT. For the CDR3, the DNA is TGTGCCAGCAGTTACTCTAAAGAGATGGGAACCTATGGCTACACCTTC. Translating gives CASSYSKEMGTYGYTF.

As for this clonotype: One end of the junction varies from germline; a read error may be responsible. The gene calls are TRBV20-1 and TRBJ2-3, with 9 bases identical to TRBD1. The CDR3 has 14 amino acids. Germline V gene lookup returns CDR1 DFQATT and CDR2 SNEGSKA (reference sequence). CDR3 DNA sequence: TGTGGGACAGGGATCACCTTAGATACAGATACGCAGTATTTT. Encoded protein: CGTGITLDTDTQYF.

The chain combines TRBV27 with TRBJ1-1; the match to TRBD1 covers 8 bases. The germline CDR1 and CDR2 sequences are MNHEY and SMNVEV (reference sequence). V lost 5 bases and J lost 6; bases outside the gene matches: 5. CDR3 length: 13 amino acids. CDR3: CASSRTGTAEAFF. The CDR3 nucleotides read TGTGCCAGCAGTCGGACAGGGACCGCTGAAGCTTTCTTT.

V and J are TRBV11-3 and TRBJ2-1, with D unclear. The length of the CDR3 is 14 residues. The germline V and J ends were trimmed by 5 bases and 5 bases, with 13 bases remaining between them. Germline values: CDR1 SGHNT, CDR2 YENEEA. The CDR3 here is CASSPRTDDNEQFF. The CDR3, as DNA: TGTGCCAGCAGCCCCAGGACGGACGACAATGAGCAGTTCTTC.

The chain is built from TRBV2 and TRBJ2-5; 11 bases match TRBD1. V shed 4 bases, J shed 2 bases, and the junction held 6 bases outside the gene matches. The CDR3 has 16 amino acids. The germline gives CDR1 SNHLY, CDR2 FYNNEI. Here the CDR3 DNA reads TGTGCCAGCAGTGCCCGGGACAGGGGGGAACAAGAGACCCAGTACTTC. Translation gives CASSARDRGEQETQYF.

There are many counts of this clonotype. The chain carries TRBV4-3 and TRBJ2-3; D might be TRBD1 (5 bases). This CDR3 contains 16 residues. Trimming removed 4 bases at V and 0 bases at J, with 14 bases between. Germline V CDR1 and CDR2: LGHNA, YSLEER. DNA of the CDR3: TGCGCCAGCAGCCTAACCTACAGGCATAGCACAGATACGCAGTATTTT. This encodes CASSLTYRHSTDTQYF.

This clonotype was seen a handful of times. V is TRBV25-1 and J is TRBJ2-1; D is uncertain. V lost 8 bases and J 1 base, leaving 6 bases between the germline ends. The CDR3 loop spans 12 amino acids. The germline V gene encodes CDR1 MGHDK and CDR2 SYGVNS. The CDR3 DNA is TGTGCCAGCGGGATTTCCTACAATGAGCAGTTCTTC. Its protein is CASGISYNEQFF. The whole variable domain, filled in from reference TRBV25-1 and TRBJ2-1, reads EADIYQTPRYLVIGTGKKITLECSQTMGHDKMYWYQQDPGMELHLIHYSYGVNSTEKGDLSSESTVSRIRTEHFPLTLESARPSHTSQYLCASGISYNEQFFGPGTRLTVL.

Many counts were recorded for this clonotype. This chain connects TRBV20-1 to TRBJ2-7; perhaps D is TRBD1 or TRBD2 (6 bases each). Looked up from germline, CDR1 is DFQATT and CDR2 is SNEGSKA (reference sequence). The CDR3 contains 14 residues. Trimming shortened V by 6 bases and J by 0 bases, and 15 bases separated the two germline ends. CDR3 sequence reads: CSALGGFLSYEQYF. In DNA, the CDR3 is TGCAGTGCGTTAGGGGGGTTTCTCTCCTACGAGCAGTACTTC.

This clonotype was counted ten times or more. The V call is TRBV7-9, the J call TRBJ1-4; D may be TRBD1 (5 bases). In germline, CDR1 is SEHNR, CDR2 FQNEAQ (reference sequence). The CDR3 totals 16 residues. Trimming shortened V by 4 bases and J by 4 bases, and 16 bases separated the two germline ends. The CDR3 sequence is CASSSYSGSVNEKLFF. CDR3 bases: TGTGCCAGCAGCTCTTACTCAGGGTCGGTTAATGAAAAACTGTTTTTT.

This chain links TRBV6-1 with TRBJ2-3, with D maybe TRBD2 (5 bases). The germline CDR1 and CDR2 sequences are MNHNS and SASEGT. The V and J ends lost 1 base and 2 bases respectively, with 19 bases between them. This CDR3 has 18 amino acids. CDR3 nucleotide sequence: TGTGCCAGCAGTGAAGTTTGGTTGAAGCGGAGCCTCACAGATACGCAGTATTTT. It codes for CASSEVWLKRSLTDTQYF.

This clonotype has at least ten counts. The chain couples TRBV20-1 to TRBJ2-4; 11 positions match TRBD2. Germline CDR1 DFQATT, CDR2 SNEGSKA (reference sequence). Trimming cost V 0 bases and J 0 bases; bases outside gene matches: 7. The CDR3 extends over 18 amino acids. DNA of the CDR3: TGCAGTGCTAGAGACGGGACTAGCGGACCTCTAGCCAAAAACATTCAGTACTTC. Protein product: CSARDGTSGPLAKNIQYF.

This sequence joins TRBV30 and TRBJ2-3; D may be TRBD2 (6 bases). V lost 5 bases, J lost 4 bases, and 16 bases lay in between. The CDR3 extends over 14 amino acids. CDR1 and CDR2 (germline): GTSNPN, SVGIG (reference sequence). The CDR3 DNA sequence: TGTGCCTGGGGGGGACTCCAACACCCAGATACGCAGTATTTT. It yields the protein CAWGGLQHPDTQYF.

This clonotype was found many times. V usage is TRBV7-9 and J usage is TRBJ1-1; perhaps TRBD1 as D (6 bases). Germline CDR1 and CDR2: SEHNR and FQNEAQ (reference sequence). The CDR3 covers 13 residues. Trimming left V 7 bases short and J 4 bases short, with 13 bases between. The CDR3 protein is CASTNGGATEAFF. CDR3 coding DNA: TGTGCCAGCACCAACGGGGGGGCCACTGAAGCTTTCTTT.